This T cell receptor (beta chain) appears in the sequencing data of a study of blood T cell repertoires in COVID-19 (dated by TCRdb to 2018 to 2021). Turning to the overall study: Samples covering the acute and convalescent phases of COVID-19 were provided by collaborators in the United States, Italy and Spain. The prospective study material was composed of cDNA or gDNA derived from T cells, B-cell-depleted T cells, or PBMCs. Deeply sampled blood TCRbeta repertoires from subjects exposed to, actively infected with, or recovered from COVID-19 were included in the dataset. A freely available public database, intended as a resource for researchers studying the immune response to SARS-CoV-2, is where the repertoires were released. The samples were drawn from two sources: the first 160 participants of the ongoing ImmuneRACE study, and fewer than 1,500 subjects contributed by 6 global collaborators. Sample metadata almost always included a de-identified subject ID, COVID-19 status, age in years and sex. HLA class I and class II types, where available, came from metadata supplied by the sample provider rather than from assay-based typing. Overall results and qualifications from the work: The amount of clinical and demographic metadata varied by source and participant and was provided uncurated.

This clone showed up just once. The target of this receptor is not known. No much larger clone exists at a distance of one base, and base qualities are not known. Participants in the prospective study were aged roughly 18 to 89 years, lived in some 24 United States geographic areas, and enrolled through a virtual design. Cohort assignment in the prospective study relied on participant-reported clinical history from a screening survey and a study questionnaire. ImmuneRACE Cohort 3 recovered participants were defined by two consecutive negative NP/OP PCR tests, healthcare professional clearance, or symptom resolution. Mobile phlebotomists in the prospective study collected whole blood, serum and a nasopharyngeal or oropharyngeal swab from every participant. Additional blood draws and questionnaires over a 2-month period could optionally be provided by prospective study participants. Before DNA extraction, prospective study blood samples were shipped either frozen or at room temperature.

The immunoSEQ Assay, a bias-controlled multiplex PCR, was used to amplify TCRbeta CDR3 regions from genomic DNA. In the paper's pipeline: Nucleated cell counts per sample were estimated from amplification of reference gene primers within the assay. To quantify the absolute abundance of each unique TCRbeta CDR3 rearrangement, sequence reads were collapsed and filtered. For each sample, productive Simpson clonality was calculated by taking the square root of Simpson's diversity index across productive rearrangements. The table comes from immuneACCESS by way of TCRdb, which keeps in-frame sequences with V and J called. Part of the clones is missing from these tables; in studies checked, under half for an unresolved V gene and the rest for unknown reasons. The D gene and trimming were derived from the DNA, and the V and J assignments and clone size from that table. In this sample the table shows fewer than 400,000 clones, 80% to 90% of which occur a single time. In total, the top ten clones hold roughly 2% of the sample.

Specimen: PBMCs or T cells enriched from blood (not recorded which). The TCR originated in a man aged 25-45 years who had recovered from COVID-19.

The CDR3 region reads CAWSASTGAIGGYTF. The DNA reads as follows: TGTGCCTGGAGCGCTTCGACAGGGGCAATAGGAGGCTACACCTTC. This chain joins TRBV30 to TRBJ1-2, with 8 central nucleotides matching TRBD1. The CDR3 runs 15 amino acids, cysteine and phenylalanine included. The CDR3 DNA has 45 bases and is translated from base 1. Trimming leaves V shorter by 3 bases and J shorter by 8 bases, with the junction holding 14 bases beyond the gene matches. CDR1 and CDR2 (GTSNPN, SVGIG) derive from the germline V gene (reference sequence).